The present T cell receptor (beta chain) was sequenced within a study of T cell responses to AZD1222 COVID-19 vaccine. The study, taken as a whole, reports: Close to half of spike-specific TCRs reportedly recognize unmutated variant regions.

A note on this clone: The antigen is unknown.

TCRdb keeps only in-frame clones here, not all; method: immunoSEQ multiplex PCR. This table holds 95,000 to 150,000 clones, roughly 88% found once. This CDR3 has 15 residues. Trimming cost V 0 bases and J 0 bases, with 7 bases left between them. Germline CDR1 KGHSH, CDR2 LQKENI. V is TRBV18 and J is TRBJ2-3; D call uncertain. The sequence derives from an adult in good health. The sample here was peripheral blood, taken on day 0 of AZD1222 vaccination. CDR3 sequence (DNA): TGTGCCAGCTCACCACCATTGGGAAGCACAGATACGCAGTATTTT. Translating it yields CASSPPLGSTDTQYF.